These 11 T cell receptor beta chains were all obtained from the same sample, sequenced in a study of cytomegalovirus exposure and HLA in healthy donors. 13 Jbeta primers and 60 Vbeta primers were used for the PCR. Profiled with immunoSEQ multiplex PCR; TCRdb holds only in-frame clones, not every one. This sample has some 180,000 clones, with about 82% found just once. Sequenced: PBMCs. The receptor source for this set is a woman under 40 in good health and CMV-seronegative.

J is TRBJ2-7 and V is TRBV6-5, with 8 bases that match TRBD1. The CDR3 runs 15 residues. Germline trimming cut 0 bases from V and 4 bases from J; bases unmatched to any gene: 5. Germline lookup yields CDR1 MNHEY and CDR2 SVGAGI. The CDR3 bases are TGTGCCAGCAGTTACTCCCGACAGGGGAGATACGAGCAGTACTTC. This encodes CASSYSRQGRYEQYF.

DNA for the CDR3: TGTGCCAGCAGCTCTTCACAATTAGGGCCGAGAGGGTACAATGAGCAGTTCTTC. Its protein is CASSSSQLGPRGYNEQFF. This rearrangement joins TRBV13 to TRBJ2-1; D perhaps matches TRBD2 (5 bases). V gave up 4 bases and J gave up 4 bases, with 23 bases separating them. The CDR3 loop spans 18 amino acids. Germline V lookup: CDR1 PRHDT, CDR2 FYEKMQ (reference sequence).

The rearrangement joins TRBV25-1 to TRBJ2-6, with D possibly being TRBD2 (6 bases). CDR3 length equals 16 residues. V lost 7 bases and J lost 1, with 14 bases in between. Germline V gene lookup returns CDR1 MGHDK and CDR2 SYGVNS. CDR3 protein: CASTKFGGSGANVLTF. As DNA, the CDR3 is TGTGCCAGCACCAAATTTGGAGGGTCTGGGGCCAACGTCCTGACTTTC.

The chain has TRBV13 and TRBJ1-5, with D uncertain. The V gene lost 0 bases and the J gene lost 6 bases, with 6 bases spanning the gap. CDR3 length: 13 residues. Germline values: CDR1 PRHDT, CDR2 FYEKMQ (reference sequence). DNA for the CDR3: TGTGCCAGCAGCTTAGGCGGTAGTCAGCCCCAGCATTTT. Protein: CASSLGGSQPQHF.

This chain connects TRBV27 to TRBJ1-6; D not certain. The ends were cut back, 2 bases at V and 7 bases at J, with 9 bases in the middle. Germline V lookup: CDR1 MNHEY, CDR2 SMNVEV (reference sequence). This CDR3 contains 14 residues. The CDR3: CASSLNGRNSPLHF. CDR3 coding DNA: TGTGCCAGCAGTTTAAATGGGAGGAATTCACCCCTCCACTTT.

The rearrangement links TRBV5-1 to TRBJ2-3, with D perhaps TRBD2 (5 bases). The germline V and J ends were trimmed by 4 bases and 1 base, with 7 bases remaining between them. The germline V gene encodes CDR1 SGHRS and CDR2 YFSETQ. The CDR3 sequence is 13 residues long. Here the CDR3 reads CASSRRGTDTQYF. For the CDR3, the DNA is TGCGCCAGCAGCCGGCGGGGCACAGATACGCAGTATTTT.

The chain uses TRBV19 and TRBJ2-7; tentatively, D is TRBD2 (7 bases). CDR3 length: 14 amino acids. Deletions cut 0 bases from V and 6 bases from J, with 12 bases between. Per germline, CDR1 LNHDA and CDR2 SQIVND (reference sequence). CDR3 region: CASSIDWRGGEQYF. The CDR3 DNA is TGTGCCAGTAGTATAGATTGGAGGGGGGGCGAGCAGTACTTC.

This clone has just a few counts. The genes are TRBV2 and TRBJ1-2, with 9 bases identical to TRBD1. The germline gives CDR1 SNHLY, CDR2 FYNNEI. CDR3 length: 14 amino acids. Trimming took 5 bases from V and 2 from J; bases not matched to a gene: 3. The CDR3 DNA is TGTGCCAGCAGTTCGGGACAGGGAAACTATGGCTACACCTTC. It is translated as CASSSGQGNYGYTF.

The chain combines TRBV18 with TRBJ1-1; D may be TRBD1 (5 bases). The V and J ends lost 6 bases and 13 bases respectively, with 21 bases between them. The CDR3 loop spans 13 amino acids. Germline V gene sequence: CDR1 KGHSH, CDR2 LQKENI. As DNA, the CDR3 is TGTGCCAGCTCGCCCGAACTCAGGGCGTGGGTTTTCTTT. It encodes CASSPELRAWVFF.

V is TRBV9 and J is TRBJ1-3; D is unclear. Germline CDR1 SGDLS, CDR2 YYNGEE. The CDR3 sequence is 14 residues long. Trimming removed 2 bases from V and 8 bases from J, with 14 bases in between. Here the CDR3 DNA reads TGTGCCAGCAGCGTTGGGCCTGCCGTGGACACCATATATTTT. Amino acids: CASSVGPAVDTIYF.

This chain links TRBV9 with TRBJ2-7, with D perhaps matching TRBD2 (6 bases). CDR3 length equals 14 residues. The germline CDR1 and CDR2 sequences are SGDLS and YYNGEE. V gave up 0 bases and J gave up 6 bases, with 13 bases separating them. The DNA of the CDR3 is TGTGCCAGCAGCGTAGGGGGGGTCGGCTCCGAGCAGTACTTC. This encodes CASSVGGVGSEQYF.